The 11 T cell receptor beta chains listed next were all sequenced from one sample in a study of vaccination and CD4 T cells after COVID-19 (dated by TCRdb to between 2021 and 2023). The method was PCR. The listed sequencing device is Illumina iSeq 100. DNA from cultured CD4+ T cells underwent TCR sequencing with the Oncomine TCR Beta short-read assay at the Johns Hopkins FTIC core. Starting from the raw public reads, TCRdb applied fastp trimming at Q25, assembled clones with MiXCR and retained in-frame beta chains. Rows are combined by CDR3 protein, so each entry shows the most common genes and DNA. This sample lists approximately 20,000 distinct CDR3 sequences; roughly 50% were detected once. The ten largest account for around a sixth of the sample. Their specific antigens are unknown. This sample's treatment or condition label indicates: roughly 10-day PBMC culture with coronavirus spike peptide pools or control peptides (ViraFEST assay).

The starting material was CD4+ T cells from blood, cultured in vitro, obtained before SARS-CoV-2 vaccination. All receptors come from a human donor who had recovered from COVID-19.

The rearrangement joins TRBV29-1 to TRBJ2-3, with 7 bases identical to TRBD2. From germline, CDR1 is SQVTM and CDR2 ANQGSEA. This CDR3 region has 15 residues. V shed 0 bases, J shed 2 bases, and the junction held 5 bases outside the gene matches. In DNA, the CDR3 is TGCAGCGTTGAAGAGGGACGGGGGGACACAGATACGCAGTATTTT. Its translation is CSVEEGRGDTDTQYF.

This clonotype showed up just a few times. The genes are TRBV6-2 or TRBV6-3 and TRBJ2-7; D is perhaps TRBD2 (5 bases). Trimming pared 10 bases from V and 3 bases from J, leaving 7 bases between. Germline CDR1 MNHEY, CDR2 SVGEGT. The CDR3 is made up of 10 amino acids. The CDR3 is CATGGYEQYF. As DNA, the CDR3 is TGTGCCACTGGAGGCTACGAGCAGTACTTC.

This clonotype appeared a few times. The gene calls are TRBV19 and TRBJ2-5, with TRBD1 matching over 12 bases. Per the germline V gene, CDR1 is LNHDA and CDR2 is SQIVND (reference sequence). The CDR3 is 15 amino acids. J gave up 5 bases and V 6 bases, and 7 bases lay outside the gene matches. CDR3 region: CASSAGTGGVETQYF. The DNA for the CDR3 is TGTGCCAGTAGCGCCGGGACAGGGGGCGTCGAGACCCAGTACTTC.

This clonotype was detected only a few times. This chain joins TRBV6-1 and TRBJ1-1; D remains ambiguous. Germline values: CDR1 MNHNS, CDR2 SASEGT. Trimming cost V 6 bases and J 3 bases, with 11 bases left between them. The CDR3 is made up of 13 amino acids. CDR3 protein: CASSAWGYTEAFF. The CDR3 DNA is TGTGCCAGCAGCGCATGGGGATACACTGAAGCTTTCTTT.

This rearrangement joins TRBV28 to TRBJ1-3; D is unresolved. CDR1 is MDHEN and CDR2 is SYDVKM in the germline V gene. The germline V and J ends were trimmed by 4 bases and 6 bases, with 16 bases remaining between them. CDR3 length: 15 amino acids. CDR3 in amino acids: CASSSWTSRANTIYF. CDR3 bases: TGTGCCAGCAGTTCGTGGACGTCGAGGGCAAACACCATATATTTT.

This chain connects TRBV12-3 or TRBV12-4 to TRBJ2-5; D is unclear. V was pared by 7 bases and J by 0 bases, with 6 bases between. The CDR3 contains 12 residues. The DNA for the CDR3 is TGTGCCAGCAATGGGGACCAAGAGACCCAGTACTTC. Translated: CASNGDQETQYF.

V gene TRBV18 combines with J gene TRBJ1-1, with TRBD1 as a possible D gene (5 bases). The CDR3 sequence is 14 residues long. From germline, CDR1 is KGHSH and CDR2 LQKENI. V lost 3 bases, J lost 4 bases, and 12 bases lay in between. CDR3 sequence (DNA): TGTGCCAGCTCACCCCTGCCCAGGGCCACTGAAGCTTTCTTT. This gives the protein CASSPLPRATEAFF.

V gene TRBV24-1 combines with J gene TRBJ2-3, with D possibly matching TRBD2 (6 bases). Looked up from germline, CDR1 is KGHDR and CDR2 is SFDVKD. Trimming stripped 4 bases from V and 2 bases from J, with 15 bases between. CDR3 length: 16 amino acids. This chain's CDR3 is CATSETSGTHTDTQYF. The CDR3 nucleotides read TGTGCCACCAGTGAAACCTCCGGGACTCACACAGATACGCAGTATTTT.

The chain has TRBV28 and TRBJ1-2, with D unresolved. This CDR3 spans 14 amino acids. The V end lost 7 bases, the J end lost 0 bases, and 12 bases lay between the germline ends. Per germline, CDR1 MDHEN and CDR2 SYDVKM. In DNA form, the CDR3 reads TGTGCCAGCACCGGCCCTGGAGCTAACTATGGCTACACCTTC. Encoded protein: CASTGPGANYGYTF.

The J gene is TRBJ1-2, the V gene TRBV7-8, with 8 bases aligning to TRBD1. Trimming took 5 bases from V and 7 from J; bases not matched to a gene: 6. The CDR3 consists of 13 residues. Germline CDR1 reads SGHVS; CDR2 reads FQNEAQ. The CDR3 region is CASSRGQGFGYTF. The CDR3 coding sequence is TGTGCCAGCAGCAGAGGACAGGGTTTTGGCTACACCTTC.

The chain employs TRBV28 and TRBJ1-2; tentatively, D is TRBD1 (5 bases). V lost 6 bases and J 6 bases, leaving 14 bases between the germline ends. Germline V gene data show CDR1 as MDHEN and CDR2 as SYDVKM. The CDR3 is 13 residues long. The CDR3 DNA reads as TGTGCCAGCAGGACCTCAGGGATTGATGGCTACACCTTC. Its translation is CASRTSGIDGYTF.